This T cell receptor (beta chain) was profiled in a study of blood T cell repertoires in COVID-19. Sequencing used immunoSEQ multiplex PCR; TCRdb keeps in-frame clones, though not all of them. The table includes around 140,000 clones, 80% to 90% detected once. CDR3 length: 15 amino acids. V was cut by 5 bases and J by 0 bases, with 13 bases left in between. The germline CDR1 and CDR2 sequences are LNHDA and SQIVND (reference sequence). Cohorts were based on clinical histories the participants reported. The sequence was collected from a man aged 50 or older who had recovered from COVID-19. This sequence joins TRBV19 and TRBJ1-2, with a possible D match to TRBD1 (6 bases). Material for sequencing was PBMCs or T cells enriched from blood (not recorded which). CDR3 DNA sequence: TGTGCCAGTAGTCCCCAGGGGTTAGCTAACTATGGCTACACCTTC. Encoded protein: CASSPQGLANYGYTF.